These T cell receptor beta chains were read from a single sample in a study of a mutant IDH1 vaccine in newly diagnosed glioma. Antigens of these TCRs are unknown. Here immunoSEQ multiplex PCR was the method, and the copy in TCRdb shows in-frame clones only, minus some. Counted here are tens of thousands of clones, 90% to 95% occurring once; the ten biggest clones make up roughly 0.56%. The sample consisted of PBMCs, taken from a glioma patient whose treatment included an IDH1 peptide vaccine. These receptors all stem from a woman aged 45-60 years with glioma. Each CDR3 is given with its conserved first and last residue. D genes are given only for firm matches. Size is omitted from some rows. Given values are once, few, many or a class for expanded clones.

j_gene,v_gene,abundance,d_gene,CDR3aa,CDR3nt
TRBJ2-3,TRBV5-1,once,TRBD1,CASSTWTGSDTQYF,TGCGCCAGCAGCACCTGGACAGGTTCAGATACGCAGTATTTT
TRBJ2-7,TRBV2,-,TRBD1,CASGGQGDEQYF,TGTGCCAGCGGTGGACAGGGCGACGAGCAGTACTTC
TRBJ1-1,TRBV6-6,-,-,CASRDAGFKNTEAFF,TGTGCCAGCAGGGACGCGGGGTTTAAGAACACTGAAGCTTTCTTT
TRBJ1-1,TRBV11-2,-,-,CASSLETLDTEAFF,TGTGCCAGCAGCTTAGAAACCCTGGACACTGAAGCTTTCTTT
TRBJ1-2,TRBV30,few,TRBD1,CAWSAGGGYTF,TGTGCCTGGAGTGCAGGGGGCGGCTACACCTTC
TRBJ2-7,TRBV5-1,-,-,CASSLLEQGSYEQYF,TGCGCCAGCAGCTTGCTAGAACAAGGCTCCTACGAGCAGTACTTC
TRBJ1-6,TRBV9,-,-,CASSDSIRDSPLHF,TGTGCCAGCAGCGACTCGATAAGAGATTCACCCCTCCACTTT
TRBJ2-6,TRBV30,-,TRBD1,CAWTQGDSGANVLTF,TGTGCCTGGACCCAGGGGGACTCTGGGGCCAACGTCCTGACTTTC
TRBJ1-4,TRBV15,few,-,CATSRDLGVPNEKLFF,TGTGCCACCAGCAGAGATCTGGGGGTCCCTAATGAAAAACTGTTTTTT
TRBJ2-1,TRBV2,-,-,CAIKRGIASRSYNEQFF,TGTGCCATCAAGAGGGGGATAGCCAGTCGCTCCTACAATGAGCAGTTCTTC
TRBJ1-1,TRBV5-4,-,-,CASSWARDTEAFF,TGTGCCAGCAGCTGGGCCAGGGACACTGAAGCTTTCTTT